This T cell receptor (beta chain) originates from a study of shared clonotypes between healthy human individuals. Notes on the study in general: Clonotypes that were shared across a handful of donors made up about 5.1% of naive CD4 clonotypes. Researchers sampled blood only, noting tissue repertoires likely differ.

Concerning this clone: Its antigen is still unknown. Other DNA variants within this sample encode the same CDR3.

A roughly 220 ng quantity of DNA, 32,000 or so T cell genomes, went into the sorted-subset replicate PCRs. TCRdb's copy holds only in-frame clones and misses some; the assay was immunoSEQ multiplex PCR. The sample consists of around 2,000,000 clones, 95% of them appearing once. V was pared by 2 bases and J by 4 bases, with 8 bases between. The CDR3 has 13 residues. Germline loops: CDR1 SEHNR, CDR2 FQNEAQ (reference sequence). This sequence was found in a man younger than 35 in good health. This chain links TRBV7-9 with TRBJ1-2; D perhaps matches TRBD1 (5 bases). Sequenced: naive CD4+ T cells sorted from blood. As for subset: CD45RA+ positively selected. The CDR3 DNA sequence: TGTGCCAGCAGCTTAACAGGACTCTATGGCTACACCTTC. Protein product: CASSLTGLYGYTF.